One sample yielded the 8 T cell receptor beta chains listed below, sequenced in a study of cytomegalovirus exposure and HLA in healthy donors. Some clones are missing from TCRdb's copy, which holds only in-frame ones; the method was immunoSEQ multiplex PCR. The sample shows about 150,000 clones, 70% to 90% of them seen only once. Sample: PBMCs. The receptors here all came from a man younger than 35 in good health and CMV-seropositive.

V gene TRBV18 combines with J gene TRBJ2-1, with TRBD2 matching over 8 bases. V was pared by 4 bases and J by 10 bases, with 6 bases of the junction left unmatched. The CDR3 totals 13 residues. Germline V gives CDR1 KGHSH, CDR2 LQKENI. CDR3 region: CASSLSASGEQFF. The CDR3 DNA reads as TGTGCCAGCTCACTCTCCGCTAGCGGGGAGCAGTTCTTC. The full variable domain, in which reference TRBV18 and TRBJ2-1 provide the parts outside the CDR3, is NAGVMQNPRHLVRRRGQEARLRCSPMKGHSHVYWYRQLPEEGLKFMVYLQKENIIDESGMPKERFSAEFPKEGPSILRIQQVVRGDSAAYFCASSLSASGEQFFGPGTRLTVL.

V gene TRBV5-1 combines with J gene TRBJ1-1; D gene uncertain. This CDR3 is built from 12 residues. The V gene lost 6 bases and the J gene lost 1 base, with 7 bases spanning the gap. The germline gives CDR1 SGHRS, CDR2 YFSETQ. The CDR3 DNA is TGCGCCAGCAAACAGACGAACACTGAAGCTTTCTTT. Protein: CASKQTNTEAFF.

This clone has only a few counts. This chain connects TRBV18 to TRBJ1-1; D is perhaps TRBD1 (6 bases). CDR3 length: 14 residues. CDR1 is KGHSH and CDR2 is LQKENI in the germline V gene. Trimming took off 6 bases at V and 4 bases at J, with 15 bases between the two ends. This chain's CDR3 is CASSPATGSTEAFF. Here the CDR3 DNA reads TGTGCCAGCTCCCCTGCAACAGGGAGCACTGAAGCTTTCTTT.

The CDR3 sequence: CASTSGTGGGMQYF. The CDR3, as DNA: TGTGCCAGTACCTCTGGGACAGGGGGCGGGATGCAGTACTTC. This chain uses TRBV19 with TRBJ2-7; 12 bases line up with TRBD1. Germline lookup yields CDR1 LNHDA and CDR2 SQIVND (reference sequence). V dropped 7 bases and J dropped 9; count of bases not matched to a gene: 10. The CDR3 covers 14 residues.

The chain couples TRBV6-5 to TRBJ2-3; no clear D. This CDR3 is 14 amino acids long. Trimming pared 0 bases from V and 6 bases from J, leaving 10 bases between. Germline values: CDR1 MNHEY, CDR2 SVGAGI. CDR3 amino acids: CASSYSARWDTQYF. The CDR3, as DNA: TGTGCCAGCAGTTACTCGGCTCGCTGGGATACGCAGTATTTT.

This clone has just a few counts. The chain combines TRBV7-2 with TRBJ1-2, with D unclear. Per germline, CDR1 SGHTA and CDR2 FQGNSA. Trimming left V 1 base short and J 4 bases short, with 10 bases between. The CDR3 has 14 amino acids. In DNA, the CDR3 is TGTGCCAGCAGCTTAGAGGCAGGCCTCTATGGCTACACCTTC. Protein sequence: CASSLEAGLYGYTF.

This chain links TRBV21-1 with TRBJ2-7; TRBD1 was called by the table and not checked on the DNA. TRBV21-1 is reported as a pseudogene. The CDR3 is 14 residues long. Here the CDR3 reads CAIPPPGVPYEQYF. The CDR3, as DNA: TGTGCCATCCCCCCCCCAGGGGTCCCCTACGAGCAGTACTTC.

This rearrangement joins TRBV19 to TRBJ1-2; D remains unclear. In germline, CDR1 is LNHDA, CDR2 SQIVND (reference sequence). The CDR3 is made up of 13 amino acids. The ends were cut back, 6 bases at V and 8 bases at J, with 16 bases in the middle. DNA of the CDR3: TGTGCCAGTAGCCGATTAGAAGGAGGCGGCTACACCTTC. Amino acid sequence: CASSRLEGGGYTF.